Sequencing of this T cell receptor beta chain was carried out in a study of blood T cell repertoires in COVID-19 (dated by TCRdb to the early 2020s). In the study overall: Samples covering the acute and convalescent phases of COVID-19 were provided by collaborators in the United States, Italy and Spain. The material from the prospective study consisted of cDNA or gDNA derived from T cells, B-cell-depleted T cells, or PBMCs. Subjects who had been exposed to COVID-19, were actively infected with it, or had recovered from it provided the deeply sampled blood TCRbeta repertoires that made up the dataset. The repertoires were released in a freely available public database intended as a resource for research on the immune response to SARS-CoV-2. The samples were drawn from two sources: the first 160 participants of the ongoing ImmuneRACE study, and 1,000 to 1,500 subjects contributed by 6 global collaborators. Nearly every sample came with metadata listing a de-identified subject ID, COVID-19 status, age in years and sex. HLA class I and class II types, where available, came from metadata supplied by the sample provider rather than from assay-based typing.

Overall results and qualifications from the work: The amount of clinical and demographic metadata varied by source and participant and was provided uncurated.

Judged by its sample share, this clone qualifies as medium-sized (0.01 to 0.1%). The specificity of this receptor is unknown. Base qualities are not at hand, and no much larger clone is one base apart. TCRbeta CDR3 regions were amplified from genomic DNA by means of the immunoSEQ Assay, a bias-controlled multiplex PCR. The source study handled its data this way. The number of nucleated cells in each sample was estimated by amplification of reference gene primers within the assay. Sequence reads were collapsed and filtered to measure the absolute abundance of every unique TCRbeta CDR3 rearrangement. For each sample, productive Simpson clonality was calculated by taking the square root of Simpson's diversity index across productive rearrangements. TCRdb re-hosts the immuneACCESS table, in-frame sequences only. Its copies lack some clones; in the studies checked, an unresolved V gene accounts for under half of them, and the cause for the rest is not known. V and J calls and clone size come straight from that table; D and trimming were deduced from the DNA. This sample holds 15,000 to 20,000 clones; about 81% were observed only once. The ten largest make up over 7.5% of the sample.

For this chain, trimming is 4 bases at the V end and 8 bases at the J end, and the number of junction bases without a gene match is 12. According to the germline V gene (reference sequence), CDR1 reads SGHNT and CDR2 reads YYREEE. The CDR3 runs 16 amino acids, cysteine and phenylalanine included. Only the CDR3 region is kept as DNA, spanning 48 bases read in frame from base 1. Collaborating institutions collected whole blood in K2EDTA tubes following their own protocols. For TCRbeta analysis, collaborators shipped samples in one of three forms: frozen whole blood, isolated PBMCs, or DNA extracted from either of those sample types.

The sequence links TRBV5-4 to TRBJ2-1; 10 central nucleotides agree with TRBD1. Sequencing used peripheral blood. This sequence was found in a man in his 60s with acute or convalescent COVID-19. The sequenced DNA is TGTGCCAGCAGCCGATCCGCCGGGACAGGGGACGATGAGCAGTTCTTC. It encodes CASSRSAGTGDDEQFF.